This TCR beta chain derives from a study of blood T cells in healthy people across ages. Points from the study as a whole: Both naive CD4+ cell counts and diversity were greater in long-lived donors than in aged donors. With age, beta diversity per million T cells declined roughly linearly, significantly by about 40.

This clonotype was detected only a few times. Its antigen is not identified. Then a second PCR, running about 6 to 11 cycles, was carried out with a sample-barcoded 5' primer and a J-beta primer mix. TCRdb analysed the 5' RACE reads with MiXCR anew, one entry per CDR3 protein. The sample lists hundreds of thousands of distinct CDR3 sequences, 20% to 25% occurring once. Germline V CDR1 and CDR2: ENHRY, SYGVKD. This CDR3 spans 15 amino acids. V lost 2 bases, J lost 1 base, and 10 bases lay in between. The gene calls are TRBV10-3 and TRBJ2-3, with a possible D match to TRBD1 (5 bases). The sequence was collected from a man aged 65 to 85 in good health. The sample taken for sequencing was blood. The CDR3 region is CAISENGRGTDTQYF. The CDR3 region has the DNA TGTGCCATCAGTGAGAACGGCAGGGGCACAGATACGCAGTATTTT.